The next 2 T cell receptor beta chains were all read from a single sample in a study of blood T cell repertoires in COVID-19. Sequencing was performed with immunoSEQ multiplex PCR; in TCRdb, only in-frame clones are kept and a portion is missing. The sample holds about 250,000 clones, about 91% seen once. The sequencing input was peripheral blood. The receptors derive from a woman in her twenties or thirties with COVID-19, enrolled during active disease.

The rearrangement uses TRBV15 and TRBJ2-1, with D unclear. V lost 5 bases and J 8 bases, leaving 19 bases between the germline ends. This CDR3 spans 15 amino acids. Germline assignment: CDR1 LNHNV and CDR2 YYDKDF (reference sequence). The chain's CDR3 is CATSAGDLSSDEQFF. The CDR3 bases are TGTGCCACCAGCGCCGGAGATTTGTCTTCGGATGAGCAGTTCTTC.

This sequence joins TRBV2 and TRBJ1-1; 10 bases map to TRBD1. The J segment lost 4 bases and the V segment lost 6 bases, leaving 8 bases of the junction unmatched. Per the germline V gene, CDR1 is SNHLY and CDR2 is FYNNEI. The CDR3 length is 15 residues. CDR3 nucleotide sequence: TGTGCCAGCAGGGGTCCCGGGACAGGGGTCACTGAAGCTTTCTTT. The encoded protein is CASRGPGTGVTEAFF. Complete variable domain (other parts from reference TRBV2 and TRBJ1-1): EPEVTQTPSHQVTQMGQEVILRCVPISNHLYFYWYRQILGQKVEFLVSFYNNEISEKSEIFDDQFSVERPDGSNFTLKIRSTKLEDSAMYFCASRGPGTGVTEAFFGQGTRLTVV.